Each of the 21 T cell receptor beta chains below was sequenced from the same sample in a study of shared clonotypes between healthy human individuals. Sequencing was performed with immunoSEQ multiplex PCR; in TCRdb, only in-frame clones are kept and a portion is missing. The sample shows 2 million to 2.5 million clones, approximately 95% of them seen only once. The sample taken for sequencing was naive CD4+ T cells sorted from blood. Stated subset: CD45RA+ positively selected. All receptors come from a man between 18 and 35 years old in good health.

DNA of the CDR3: TGTGCCAGCATTCCGGGACCCACCTCGGAGACCCAGTACTTC. Translation: CASIPGPTSETQYF. The chain combines TRBV6-6 with TRBJ2-5, with D tentatively TRBD1 or TRBD2 (5 bases each). This CDR3 is built from 14 residues. Germline CDR1 is MNHNY and CDR2 is SVGAGI (reference sequence). V lost 7 bases and J lost 5, with 17 bases in between.

This chain connects TRBV2 to TRBJ1-5, with 8 nucleotides matching TRBD1. The V segment lost 5 bases and the J segment 3 bases; nucleotides outside the gene matches: 3. This CDR3 is 14 amino acids long. Looked up from germline, CDR1 is SNHLY and CDR2 is FYNNEI. The CDR3 reads CASSRQGINQPQHF. As DNA, the CDR3 is TGTGCCAGCAGTAGACAGGGGATCAATCAGCCCCAGCATTTT.

This clone came up once. This rearrangement joins TRBV5-4 to TRBJ2-7; D remains unclear. Trimming removed 0 bases at V and 10 bases at J, with 14 bases between. The CDR3 spans 13 residues. Germline CDR1 SGHNT, CDR2 YYREEE (reference sequence). CDR3 nucleotides: TGTGCCAGCAGCTTGGAGTCCTCCCCCAAACAGTACTTC. Residues: CASSLESSPKQYF. The entire variable domain, with the rest obtained from reference TRBV5-4 and TRBJ2-7, is as follows: ETGVTQSPTHLIKTRGQQVTLRCSSQSGHNTVSWYQQALGQGPQFIFQYYREEENGRGNFPPRFSGLQFPNYSSELNVNALELDDSALYLCASSLESSPKQYFGPGTRLTVT.

This rearrangement joins TRBV2 to TRBJ2-5; TRBD2 aligns across 11 bases. Trimming cost V 6 bases and J 1 base; bases outside gene matches: 16. This CDR3 is built from 19 residues. CDR1 is SNHLY, CDR2 FYNNEI, per germline. The CDR3 DNA reads as TGTGCCAGCAGCCCCCCCCGGCTAGCGGGGGGCGAAATCCAAGAGACCCAGTACTTC. It is translated as CASSPPRLAGGEIQETQYF.

The chain carries TRBV28 and TRBJ1-6, with 10 bases aligning to TRBD1. CDR1 MDHEN and CDR2 SYDVKM come from the germline V gene. The CDR3 consists of 14 residues. Trimming took 7 bases from V and 10 from J; bases not matched to a gene: 7. CDR3 loop: CASTPGTGESPLHF. The CDR3 DNA follows: TGTGCCAGCACCCCCGGGACAGGGGAATCACCCCTCCACTTT.

The chain couples TRBV7-2 to TRBJ2-1, with 9 bases that match TRBD1. The V segment lost 3 bases and the J segment 9 bases; nucleotides outside the gene matches: 3. Germline V CDR1 and CDR2: SGHTA, FQGNSA. This CDR3 has 13 amino acids. The CDR3 nucleotides are TGTGCCAGCAGCTTTGGGACAGGGCTTGAGCAGTTCTTC. It translates to CASSFGTGLEQFF.

The J gene is TRBJ2-7, the V gene TRBV11-3; no definite D call. Germline CDR1 SGHNT, CDR2 YENEEA. V dropped 0 bases and J dropped 7 bases, with 10 bases sitting between them. The CDR3 totals 13 residues. The CDR3: CASSLDRVGEQYF. For the CDR3, the DNA is TGTGCCAGCAGCTTAGATCGAGTAGGTGAGCAGTACTTC.

Comments on this clone: This sample includes further DNA sequences coding for the same CDR3. The DNA for the CDR3 is TGCGCCAGCTCCTCTGGAAACACCATATATTTT. This translates into CASSSGNTIYF. The gene calls are TRBV5-1 and TRBJ1-3, with D unclear. Trimming removed 7 bases from V and 0 bases from J, with 2 bases in between. Germline V gives CDR1 SGHRS, CDR2 YFSETQ. The CDR3 spans 11 residues. Filled out from reference TRBV5-1 and TRBJ1-3, the complete variable domain reads KAGVTQTPRYLIKTRGQQVTLSCSPISGHRSVSWYQQTPGQGLQFLFEYFSETQRNKGNFPGRFSGRQFSNSRSEMNVSTLELGDSALYLCASSSGNTIYFGEGSWLTVV.

The CDR3 loop reads CASSEVTGRGNTEAFF. CDR3 bases: TGTGCCAGCAGCGAAGTAACAGGGCGCGGGAACACTGAAGCTTTCTTT. V usage is TRBV9 and J usage is TRBJ1-1; weak D call: TRBD1 (6 bases). Trimming cost V 3 bases and J 1 base, with 16 bases left between them. The CDR3 has 16 residues. The germline V gene has CDR1 SGDLS and CDR2 YYNGEE.

Concerning this clone itself: This same CDR3 is encoded by further DNA sequences in the sample. The V gene is TRBV18, the J gene TRBJ1-5, with D unclear. V lost 3 bases, J lost 5 bases, and 8 bases lay in between. This CDR3 is built from 13 residues. In germline, CDR1 is KGHSH, CDR2 LQKENI. The CDR3 region is CASSPGRDQPQHF. The CDR3 DNA reads as TGTGCCAGCTCACCGGGAAGAGATCAGCCCCAGCATTTT. The full variable domain, its missing parts supplied by reference TRBV18 and TRBJ1-5, is NAGVMQNPRHLVRRRGQEARLRCSPMKGHSHVYWYRQLPEEGLKFMVYLQKENIIDESGMPKERFSAEFPKEGPSILRIQQVVRGDSAAYFCASSPGRDQPQHFGDGTRLSIL.

As for this clone: The sample holds other DNA sequences that translate to the same CDR3. The chain carries TRBV6-1 and TRBJ1-2; D not resolved. The CDR3 extends over 13 amino acids. Per germline, CDR1 MNHNS and CDR2 SASEGT. The V end lost 0 bases, the J end lost 3 bases, and 5 bases lay between the germline ends. As DNA, the CDR3 is TGTGCCAGCAGTGAAGCCGGCGACTATGGCTACACCTTC. Amino acids: CASSEAGDYGYTF.

The V gene is TRBV5-4, the J gene TRBJ1-1, with 7 nucleotides matching TRBD1. The CDR3 length is 14 residues. V gave up 0 bases and J gave up 3 bases; unmatched junction bases: 2. CDR1 is SGHNT and CDR2 is YYREEE in the germline V gene (reference sequence). For the CDR3, the DNA is TGTGCCAGCAGCTTGGAGGGGGCATACACTGAAGCTTTCTTT. Protein: CASSLEGAYTEAFF.

The chain joins TRBV30 to TRBJ1-1; D possibly corresponds to TRBD1 (5 bases). Germline assignment: CDR1 GTSNPN and CDR2 SVGIG (reference sequence). CDR3 length: 14 amino acids. V lost 2 bases and J 1 base, leaving 11 bases between the germline ends. CDR3 nucleotides: TGTGCCTGGAGTTTAATCGGGGGGAACACTGAAGCTTTCTTT. Translation: CAWSLIGGNTEAFF.

This sequence joins TRBV6-1 and TRBJ2-1, with 8 bases fitting TRBD1. The CDR3 loop spans 13 amino acids. The V and J ends lost 10 bases and 5 bases, in that order; junction bases with no gene match: 7. Germline-derived CDR1 and CDR2 are MNHNS and SASEGT. This chain's CDR3 is CATESGQDNEQFF. The CDR3 DNA reads as TGTGCCACTGAATCGGGACAGGACAATGAGCAGTTCTTC.

The chain recombines TRBV7-9 with TRBJ2-7; 9 bases line up with TRBD1. V shed 5 bases and J 0 bases; nucleotides not matched to a gene: 11. Germline CDR1 is SEHNR and CDR2 is FQNEAQ (reference sequence). The CDR3 totals 17 residues. This CDR3 reads CASSRYTGTGTSYEQYF. Here the CDR3 DNA reads TGTGCCAGCAGCCGATATACCGGGACAGGGACCTCCTACGAGCAGTACTTC.

This clone showed up just once. The rearrangement joins TRBV10-3 to TRBJ2-2, with D unclear. CDR1 is ENHRY, CDR2 SYGVKD, per germline. The CDR3 runs to 14 residues. V lost 11 bases, J lost 0 bases, and 13 bases lay in between. CDR3 DNA: TGTGCCGGTTCGTTGGCCTCGAACACCGGGGAGCTGTTTTTT. This gives the protein CAGSLASNTGELFF.

CDR3 in DNA: TGTGCCAGCAGCTTAGGCCTATTAACGTCAAGGAGGAGGGCCTACGAGCAGTACTTC. Translating gives CASSLGLLTSRRRAYEQYF. The chain uses TRBV13 and TRBJ2-7; weak D call: TRBD2 (6 bases). CDR1 and CDR2 from the germline V gene are PRHDT and FYEKMQ (reference sequence). V was cut by 0 bases and J by 2 bases, with 23 bases left in between. The CDR3 is 19 amino acids.

This chain joins TRBV30 and TRBJ1-3; D gene ambiguous. Trimming took 0 bases from V and 4 from J, leaving 10 bases between them. Germline V gene data show CDR1 as GTSNPN and CDR2 as SVGIG (reference sequence). The CDR3 length is 14 residues. The CDR3 sequence: CAWSVPPEGNTIYF. The CDR3 coding sequence is TGTGCCTGGAGTGTACCTCCGGAGGGAAACACCATATATTTT.

This chain uses TRBV11-2 with TRBJ1-4; no clear D. Germline lookup yields CDR1 SGHAT and CDR2 FQNNGV. The V end lost 1 base, the J end lost 7 bases, and 10 bases lay between the germline ends. The CDR3 has 14 residues. The CDR3 DNA sequence: TGTGCCAGCAGCTTAGGTTTTTTCGCTGAAAAACTGTTTTTT. Its protein product is CASSLGFFAEKLFF.

V is TRBV11-2 and J is TRBJ2-3; a weak D match, TRBD1 (5 bases). Germline CDR1 and CDR2: SGHAT and FQNNGV. The V end was cut by 2 bases, the J end by 4 bases, with 10 bases between. The CDR3 sequence is 14 residues long. CDR3 bases: TGTGCCAGCAGCTTACAGGGTGCTGCAGATACGCAGTATTTT. Translating it yields CASSLQGAADTQYF.

A word on this clone: Other DNA sequences in the same sample also yield this CDR3. The chain couples TRBV10-3 to TRBJ2-3; no clear D. The CDR3 covers 14 residues. Looked up from germline, CDR1 is ENHRY and CDR2 is SYGVKD. Trimming left V 0 bases short and J 1 base short, with 5 bases between. For the CDR3, the DNA is TGTGCCATCAGTGAGTCGCCAGGCACAGATACGCAGTATTTT. This codes for CAISESPGTDTQYF.